The TCR beta chain described here comes from a study of shared clonotypes between healthy human individuals. The germline gives CDR1 SEHNR, CDR2 FQNEAQ (reference sequence). The length of the CDR3 is 12 residues. The V and J ends lost 3 bases and 8 bases respectively, with 8 bases between them. The assay was carried out at the deep level. Original analysis: Filtering of immunoSEQ junctional sequences could not match full-length read filtering. Assay used: immunoSEQ multiplex PCR; TCRdb lists only in-frame clones, some missing. V, J and clone size were drawn from that table, and D and trimming were deduced from the DNA. The sample gives approximately 500,000 clones, roughly 80% of which show up once; about 13% is in the top ten. The unsorted samples took about 90 million PBMCs to get genomic DNA.

The chain recombines TRBV7-9 with TRBJ2-1; no clear D. Sequenced sample: PBMCs. This TCR was sampled from a woman aged 40 to 49 in good health. Some clones in this sample may be carry-over from other donors' samples. The CDR3 sequence: CASSFVGDEQFF. The CDR3 nucleotides are TGTGCCAGCAGCTTCGTGGGCGATGAGCAGTTCTTC.